This paragraph covers one TCR beta chain sequence. What it binds is unknown. This sample is drawn from a study of cytomegalovirus exposure and HLA in healthy donors. PCR primers comprised 60 Vbeta and 13 Jbeta primers. Sequencing used immunoSEQ multiplex PCR; TCRdb keeps in-frame clones, though not all of them. The sample carries 150,000 or so clones, around four fifths recorded once. Trimming shortened V by 5 bases and J by 8 bases, and 16 bases separated the two germline ends. This CDR3 has 13 amino acids. Germline CDR1 reads GTSNPN; CDR2 reads SVGIG (reference sequence). Findings of the study overall: Upon later analysis, TCR association rates were observed to vary by HLA locus, being highest for DRB1 and lowest for HLA-C.

The chain is built from TRBV30 and TRBJ2-1, with D possibly TRBD1 on 7 matching bases. The receptor was isolated from a man aged 25-45 years in good health and CMV-seronegative. The sequenced sample consisted of PBMCs. In DNA form, the CDR3 reads TGTGCCTGGCGGGACAGCCAGCGGGATGAGCAGTTCTTC. Residues: CAWRDSQRDEQFF.